This entry lists 8 T cell receptor beta chains sequenced from one sample in a study of blood T cell repertoires in COVID-19. Libraries were prepared by immunoSEQ multiplex PCR; TCRdb keeps only in-frame clonotypes and omits some of them. The data contain 150,000 to 200,000 clones, roughly four fifths of them singletons. The sample comprised peripheral blood. The receptors were sampled from a man aged 60 to 75 with active or convalescent COVID-19.

The sample holds many counts of this clone. The chain couples TRBV5-6 to TRBJ2-2; maybe TRBD2 (6 bases). In germline, CDR1 is SGHDT, CDR2 YYEEEE. This CDR3 is built from 14 residues. Deletions cut 2 bases from V and 4 bases from J, with 9 bases between. CDR3 DNA sequence: TGTGCCAGCAGCTTTCGGGAGCCCACCGGGGAGCTGTTTTTT. Translation gives CASSFREPTGELFF.

The V gene is TRBV3-1 (or the pseudogene TRBV3-2), the J gene TRBJ1-1; D uncertain. Per germline, CDR1 LGHDT and CDR2 YNNKEL (reference sequence). The CDR3 consists of 16 residues. Between the trimmed V and J ends, which lost 1 base and 0 bases, there was a span of 12 bases. The DNA for the CDR3 is TGTGCCAGCAGCCAAGGGGCCACGGCGATGAACACTGAAGCTTTCTTT. Translating gives CASSQGATAMNTEAFF.

The chain couples TRBV5-4 to TRBJ2-1; 8 bases are shared with TRBD2. V shed 0 bases and J 9 bases; nucleotides not matched to a gene: 17. CDR1 and CDR2 (germline): SGHNT, YYREEE (reference sequence). This CDR3 has 18 residues. This CDR3 reads CASSLAHQGTRGKAEQFF. In nucleotides, the CDR3 is TGTGCCAGCAGCTTGGCTCACCAGGGGACTAGGGGCAAGGCTGAGCAGTTCTTC.

This chain links TRBV27 with TRBJ2-2; D remains unclear. This CDR3 has 12 amino acids. Trimming removed 5 bases from V and 5 bases from J, with 6 bases in between. Germline values: CDR1 MNHEY, CDR2 SMNVEV (reference sequence). The CDR3 loop is CASSHQTGELFF. In nucleotides, the CDR3 is TGTGCCAGCAGTCATCAGACCGGGGAGCTGTTTTTT.

This sequence joins TRBV3-1 (or the pseudogene TRBV3-2) and TRBJ2-2, with 9 nucleotides matching TRBD1. The CDR3 spans 15 residues. V was clipped by 4 bases and J by 5 bases; unmatched bases: 5. Germline V gives CDR1 LGHDT, CDR2 YNNKEL (reference sequence). CDR3 sequence (DNA): TGTGCCAGCAGCCTTAGGACAGGGGAGACCGGGGAGCTGTTTTTT. Its translation: CASSLRTGETGELFF.

CDR3 region: CASIPMGQSVAEAFF. The CDR3 bases are TGTGCCAGCATTCCAATGGGACAGTCTGTCGCTGAAGCTTTCTTT. The chain joins TRBV2 to TRBJ1-1, with 7 bases matching TRBD1. This CDR3 comprises 15 residues. Germline assignment: CDR1 SNHLY and CDR2 FYNNEI. V trimming: 7 bases; J trimming: 6 bases; junction bases outside the gene matches: 14.

This clone was picked up one time. The rearrangement joins TRBV28 to TRBJ2-7; 8 nucleotides agree with TRBD2. Trimming took 5 bases from V and 3 from J; bases not matched to a gene: 6. The CDR3 extends over 14 amino acids. Germline values: CDR1 MDHEN, CDR2 SYDVKM. As DNA, the CDR3 is TGTGCCAGCAGTACCGTGGGACTAGTCTACGAGCAGTACTTC. Translated, it gives CASSTVGLVYEQYF.

This rearrangement joins TRBV28 to TRBJ2-1; 12 bases map to TRBD2. The CDR3 spans 15 residues. V shed 8 bases, J shed 9 bases, and the junction held 11 bases outside the gene matches. CDR1 and CDR2 (germline): MDHEN, SYDVKM. Here the CDR3 reads CASARLAGARSEQFF. In DNA form, the CDR3 reads TGTGCCAGCGCTAGACTAGCGGGAGCTAGGAGTGAGCAGTTCTTC.